Listed here are 21 T cell receptor beta chains from one sample, sequenced in a study of T cells after somatic rescue of genetic block. Using immunoSEQ multiplex PCR, the repertoire was profiled, and TCRdb retains in-frame clones only, with some absent. The table lists around 64,000 clones, 92% of them singletons, with about 3% in the top ten. Material for sequencing was peripheral blood mononuclear cells (PBMCs). Receptor source: a man aged 35-49 years.

J is TRBJ2-5 and V is TRBV4-1; 10 bases fit TRBD2. The CDR3 has 14 residues. V was pared by 2 bases and J by 5 bases, with 2 bases of the junction left unmatched. The germline V gene has CDR1 MGHRA and CDR2 YSYEKL. For the CDR3, the DNA is TGCGCCAGCAGCCAACTAGCGGGAGTTGAGACCCAGTACTTC. Translation: CASSQLAGVETQYF.

CDR3: CASSQGGTRGDTQYF. Here the CDR3 DNA reads TGTGCCAGCAGCCAAGGCGGGACCCGTGGAGATACGCAGTATTTT. The chain uses TRBV4-2 and TRBJ2-3; perhaps TRBD2 as D (6 bases). The CDR3 runs 15 residues. Trimming removed 1 base from V and 5 bases from J, with 13 bases in between. Germline V gives CDR1 LGHNA, CDR2 YNFKEQ.

The J gene is TRBJ2-7, the V gene TRBV5-1, with D unclear. Trimming removed 0 bases from V and 4 bases from J, with 11 bases in between. The CDR3 extends over 14 amino acids. Germline loops: CDR1 SGHRS, CDR2 YFSETQ. CDR3 loop: CASSLDNSGYEQYF. The DNA for the CDR3 is TGCGCCAGCAGCTTGGACAATTCCGGTTACGAGCAGTACTTC. The whole variable domain, filled in from reference TRBV5-1 and TRBJ2-7, reads KAGVTQTPRYLIKTRGQQVTLSCSPISGHRSVSWYQQTPGQGLQFLFEYFSETQRNKGNFPGRFSGRQFSNSRSEMNVSTLELGDSALYLCASSLDNSGYEQYFGPGTRLTVT.

This chain joins TRBV18 and TRBJ2-5; 7 bases match TRBD1. V dropped 1 base and J dropped 4; count of bases not matched to a gene: 6. The CDR3 loop spans 15 amino acids. Looked up from germline, CDR1 is KGHSH and CDR2 is LQKENI. In nucleotides, the CDR3 is TGTGCCAGCTCACCACGACAGGGTGGTGGAGAGACCCAGTACTTC. It specifies CASSPRQGGGETQYF.

The V call is TRBV10-2, the J call TRBJ1-3, with a tentative D call TRBD1 (5 bases). CDR1 and CDR2 (germline): WSHSY, SAAADI. CDR3 length: 12 amino acids. V dropped 10 bases and J dropped 3 bases, with 10 bases sitting between them. CDR3 loop: CAIQGSGNTIYF. Here the CDR3 DNA reads TGCGCCATCCAGGGTAGTGGAAACACCATATATTTT.

The rearrangement links TRBV2 to TRBJ1-5, with 8 bases that match TRBD1. V dropped 6 bases and J dropped 2; count of bases not matched to a gene: 9. Per the germline V gene, CDR1 is SNHLY and CDR2 is FYNNEI. The CDR3 loop spans 16 amino acids. The CDR3 here is CASRTGEVGGNQPQHF. The CDR3 coding sequence is TGTGCCAGCAGGACAGGGGAGGTCGGGGGCAATCAGCCCCAGCATTTT.

This clone showed up just once. The V gene is TRBV7-8, the J gene TRBJ1-2; 8 nucleotides agree with TRBD1. Losses at the gene ends were 1 base for V and 7 bases for J; bases not matched to a gene: 8. CDR1 is SGHVS and CDR2 is FQNEAQ in the germline V gene. The CDR3 has 15 amino acids. The CDR3 DNA sequence: TGTGCCAGCAGCTTAGTTCCAGGGGGCGAGGCTGGCTACACCTTC. Translating gives CASSLVPGGEAGYTF. Combining the CDR3 with reference TRBV7-8 and TRBJ1-2 gives the whole variable domain GAGVSQSPRYKVAKRGQDVALRCDPISGHVSLFWYQQALGQGPEFLTYFQNEAQLDKSGLPSDRFFAERPEGSVSTLKIQRTQQEDSAVYLCASSLVPGGEAGYTFGSGTRLTVV.

The rearrangement joins TRBV12-5 to TRBJ2-3; D is perhaps TRBD2 (6 bases). Deletions cut 4 bases from V and 5 bases from J, with 10 bases between. The CDR3 runs to 13 residues. Germline CDR1 LGHNT, CDR2 FRNRAP. The CDR3 nucleotides read TGTGCTAGTGGTTCGGGAGTGAGAGATACGCAGTATTTT. Its translation: CASGSGVRDTQYF.

CDR3 protein: CASSLTSVGDQETQYF. The CDR3 nucleotides read TGCGCCAGCAGCCTAACTAGCGTCGGGGACCAAGAGACCCAGTACTTC. The chain links TRBV10-1 to TRBJ2-5, with 7 positions matching TRBD2. Germline V gives CDR1 WNHNN, CDR2 SYGVQD (reference sequence). Losses at the gene ends were 6 bases for V and 0 bases for J; bases not matched to a gene: 10. CDR3 length: 16 residues.

The chain is built from TRBV7-2 and TRBJ2-3; D is uncertain. Germline CDR1 SGHTA, CDR2 FQGNSA. The length of the CDR3 is 14 residues. V was shortened by 0 bases and J by 2 bases, with 6 bases between the two germline ends. CDR3 coding DNA: TGTGCCAGCAGCTTAGCGGGTCTCACAGATACGCAGTATTTT. Protein product: CASSLAGLTDTQYF.

The gene calls are TRBV30 and TRBJ2-1, with D unresolved. V gave up 3 bases and J gave up 4 bases, with 13 bases separating them. Germline CDR1 GTSNPN, CDR2 SVGIG (reference sequence). The CDR3 contains 14 residues. The CDR3 spells CAWRKGRIYNEQFF. CDR3 nucleotide sequence: TGTGCCTGGAGAAAAGGGCGGATTTACAATGAGCAGTTCTTC.

The V call is TRBV7-3, the J call TRBJ2-7; D gene unclear. Germline V lookup: CDR1 SGHTA, CDR2 FQGTGA. This CDR3 region has 13 residues. V was clipped by 5 bases and J by 1 base, with 9 bases between them. CDR3 protein: CASSLGRSYEQYF. CDR3 in DNA: TGTGCCAGCAGCCTTGGCCGGTCCTACGAGCAGTACTTC.

The gene calls are TRBV5-1 and TRBJ2-7; D unclear. Trimming took 0 bases from V and 7 from J, leaving 11 bases between them. Germline lookup yields CDR1 SGHRS and CDR2 YFSETQ. The CDR3 runs 13 residues. CDR3 coding DNA: TGCGCCAGCAGCTTGGAGGCAGGCACGGAGCAGTACTTC. This sequence encodes CASSLEAGTEQYF.

The rearrangement uses TRBV28 and TRBJ1-3; 8 bases are a match to TRBD1. CDR1 MDHEN and CDR2 SYDVKM come from the germline V gene. This CDR3 is 14 amino acids long. V lost 6 bases and J lost 0; bases outside the gene matches: 1. CDR3 DNA sequence: TGTGCCAGCAGGACAGGGGACTCTGGAAACACCATATATTTT. Encoded protein: CASRTGDSGNTIYF. Filled out from reference TRBV28 and TRBJ1-3, the complete variable domain reads DVKVTQSSRYLVKRTGEKVFLECVQDMDHENMFWYRQDPGLGLRLIYFSYDVKMKEKGDIPEGYSVSREKKERFSLILESASTNQTSMYLCASRTGDSGNTIYFGEGSWLTVV.

J is TRBJ2-7 and V is TRBV6-1; D is unclear. From germline, CDR1 is MNHNS and CDR2 SASEGT. The CDR3 has 14 amino acids. V shed 4 bases and J shed 2 bases, with 12 bases lying between them. The CDR3 nucleotides are TGTGCCAGCAGTGCCGGCCCGACGCCCTACGAGCAGTACTTC. Translated: CASSAGPTPYEQYF.

This chain connects TRBV7-3 to TRBJ1-1, with 8 bases aligning to TRBD1. The V gene end was trimmed by 2 bases and the J gene end by 3 bases; junction bases not matched to a gene: 2. The germline gives CDR1 SGHTA, CDR2 FQGTGA. The CDR3 contains 14 residues. CDR3: CASSLGRGHTEAFF. The CDR3 DNA sequence: TGTGCCAGCAGCTTAGGCAGGGGGCACACTGAAGCTTTCTTT.

The V call is TRBV9, the J call TRBJ2-5; maybe TRBD2 (5 bases). The CDR3 spans 15 residues. CDR1 and CDR2 (germline): SGDLS, YYNGEE. V lost 0 bases and J 5 bases, leaving 14 bases between the germline ends. The CDR3 is CASSVERDSGETQYF. In DNA, the CDR3 is TGTGCCAGCAGCGTAGAACGGGATTCGGGCGAGACCCAGTACTTC. Full variable domain (outside the CDR3, taken from reference TRBV9 and TRBJ2-5): DSGVTQTPKHLITATGQRVTLRCSPRSGDLSVYWYQQSLDQGLQFLIQYYNGEERAKGNILERFSAQQFPDLHSELNLSSLELGDSALYFCASSVERDSGETQYFGPGTRLLVL.

In this sample, this clone turned up once. The chain joins TRBV25-1 to TRBJ1-6, with no clear D. The CDR3 is 16 residues long. V lost 1 base and J lost 8, with 15 bases in between. Germline V lookup: CDR1 MGHDK, CDR2 SYGVNS. The DNA of the CDR3 is TGTGCCAGCAGTGAATTGGGGTTAGGGTCAGATTCACCCCTCCACTTT. It encodes CASSELGLGSDSPLHF.

The chain has TRBV6-1 and TRBJ2-5, with 9 bases identical to TRBD1. The assigned J gene may be wrong: the sequence end matches TRBJ2-7 better. This CDR3 spans 15 amino acids. Per germline, CDR1 MNHNS and CDR2 SASEGT. The CDR3 region is CASSVDRGSSYEQYF. Here the CDR3 DNA reads TGTGCCAGCAGTGTTGACAGGGGGAGCTCCTACGAGCAGTACTTC.

The chain joins TRBV6-4 to TRBJ1-2; TRBD1 aligns across 8 bases. The trim removed 3 bases at V and 4 bases at J, leaving 10 bases unmatched. The CDR3 covers 16 residues. Germline CDR1 MRHNA, CDR2 SNTAGT. The chain's CDR3 is CASSEGQGELAYGYTF. The CDR3 DNA is TGTGCCAGCAGTGAAGGACAGGGAGAATTGGCCTATGGCTACACCTTC.

This chain joins TRBV6-1 and TRBJ2-7, with TRBD1 matching 10 bases. The germline CDR1 and CDR2 sequences are MNHNS and SASEGT. The CDR3 extends over 16 amino acids. V trimming: 4 bases; J trimming: 3 bases; junction bases outside the gene matches: 9. CDR3 amino acids: CASSGTGQGFRYEQYF. CDR3 bases: TGTGCCAGCAGTGGGACGGGACAGGGGTTTCGCTACGAGCAGTACTTC.